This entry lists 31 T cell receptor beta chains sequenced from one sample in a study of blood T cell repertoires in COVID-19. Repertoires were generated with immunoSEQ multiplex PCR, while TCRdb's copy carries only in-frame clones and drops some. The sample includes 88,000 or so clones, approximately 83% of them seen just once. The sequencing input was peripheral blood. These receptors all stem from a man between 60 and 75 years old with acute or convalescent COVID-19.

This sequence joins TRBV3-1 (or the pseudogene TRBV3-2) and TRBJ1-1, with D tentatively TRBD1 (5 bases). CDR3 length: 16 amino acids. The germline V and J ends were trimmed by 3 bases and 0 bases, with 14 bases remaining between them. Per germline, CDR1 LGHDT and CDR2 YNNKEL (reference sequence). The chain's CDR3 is CASSQTAPGLNTEAFF. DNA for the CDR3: TGTGCCAGCAGCCAGACAGCTCCAGGGCTGAACACTGAAGCTTTCTTT.

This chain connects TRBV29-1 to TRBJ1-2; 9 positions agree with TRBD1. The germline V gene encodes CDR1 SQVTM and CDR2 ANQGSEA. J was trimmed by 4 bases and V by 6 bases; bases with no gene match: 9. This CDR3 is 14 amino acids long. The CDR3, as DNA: TGCAGCGTGGTTACAGGGGGCCGCTCCTATGGCTACACCTTC. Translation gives CSVVTGGRSYGYTF.

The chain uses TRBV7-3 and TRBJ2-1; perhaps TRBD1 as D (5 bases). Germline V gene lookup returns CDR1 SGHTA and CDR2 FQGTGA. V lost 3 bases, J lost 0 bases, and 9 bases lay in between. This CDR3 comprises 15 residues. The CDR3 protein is CASSFGASSYNEQFF. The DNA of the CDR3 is TGTGCCAGCAGCTTTGGGGCGAGCTCCTACAATGAGCAGTTCTTC.

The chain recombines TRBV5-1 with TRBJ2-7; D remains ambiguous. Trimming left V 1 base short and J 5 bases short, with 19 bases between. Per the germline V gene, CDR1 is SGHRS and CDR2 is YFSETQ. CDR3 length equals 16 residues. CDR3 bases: TGCGCCAGCAGCTTGACGGCCGTTGCCAGGCCTCACGAGCAGTACTTC. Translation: CASSLTAVARPHEQYF.

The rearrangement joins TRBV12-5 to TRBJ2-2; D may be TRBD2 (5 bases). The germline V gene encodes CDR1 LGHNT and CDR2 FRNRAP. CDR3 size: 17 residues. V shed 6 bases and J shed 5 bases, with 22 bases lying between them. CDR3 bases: TGTGCTAGTGGCATCGTAACACAGACTACGAGGACCGGGGAGCTGTTTTTT. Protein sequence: CASGIVTQTTRTGELFF.

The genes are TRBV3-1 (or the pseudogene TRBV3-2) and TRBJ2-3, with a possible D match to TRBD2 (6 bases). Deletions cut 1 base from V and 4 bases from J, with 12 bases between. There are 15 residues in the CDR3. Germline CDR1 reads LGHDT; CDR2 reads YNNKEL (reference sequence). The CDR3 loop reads CASSQGAGRADTQYF. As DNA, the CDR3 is TGTGCCAGCAGCCAAGGGGCGGGAAGGGCAGATACGCAGTATTTT.

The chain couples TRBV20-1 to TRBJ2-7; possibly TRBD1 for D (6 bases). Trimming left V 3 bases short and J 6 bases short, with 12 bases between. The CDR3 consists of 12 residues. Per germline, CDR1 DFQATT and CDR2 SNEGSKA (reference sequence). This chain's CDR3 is CSASNRVGEQYF. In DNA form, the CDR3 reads TGCAGTGCTAGTAACAGGGTGGGCGAGCAGTACTTC.

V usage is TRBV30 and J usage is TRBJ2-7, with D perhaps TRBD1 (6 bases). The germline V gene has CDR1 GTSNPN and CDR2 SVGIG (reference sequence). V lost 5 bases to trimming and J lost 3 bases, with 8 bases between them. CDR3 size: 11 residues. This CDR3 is CAWGQFYEQYF. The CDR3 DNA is TGTGCCTGGGGACAGTTCTACGAGCAGTACTTC.

CDR3 protein: CASSMDRATEAFF. CDR3 nucleotides: TGTGCCAGTAGTATGGACAGGGCCACTGAAGCTTTCTTT. The V gene is TRBV19, the J gene TRBJ1-1; 8 nucleotides align to TRBD1. The J segment lost 4 bases and the V segment lost 3 bases, leaving 1 base of the junction unmatched. The CDR3 has 13 amino acids. The germline CDR1 and CDR2 sequences are LNHDA and SQIVND (reference sequence). Variable domain in full (rest from reference TRBV19 and TRBJ1-1): DGGITQSPKYLFRKEGQNVTLSCEQNLNHDAMYWYRQDPGQGLRLIYYSQIVNDFQKGDIAEGYSVSREKKESFPLTVTSAQKNPTAFYLCASSMDRATEAFFGQGTRLTVV.

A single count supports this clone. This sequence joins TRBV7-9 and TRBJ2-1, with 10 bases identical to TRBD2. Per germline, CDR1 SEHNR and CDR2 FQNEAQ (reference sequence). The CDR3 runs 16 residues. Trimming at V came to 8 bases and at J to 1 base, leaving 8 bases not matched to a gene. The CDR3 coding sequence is TGTGCCAGCGTCCTAGCGGGAGCGTCGTCCTACAATGAGCAGTTCTTC. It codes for CASVLAGASSYNEQFF.

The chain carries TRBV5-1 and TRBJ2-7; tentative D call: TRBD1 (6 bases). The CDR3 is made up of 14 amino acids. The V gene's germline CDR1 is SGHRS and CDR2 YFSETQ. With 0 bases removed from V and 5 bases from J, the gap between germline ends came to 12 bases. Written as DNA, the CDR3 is TGCGCCAGCAGCTTGGCCGGGGACATCCACGAGCAGTACTTC. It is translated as CASSLAGDIHEQYF.

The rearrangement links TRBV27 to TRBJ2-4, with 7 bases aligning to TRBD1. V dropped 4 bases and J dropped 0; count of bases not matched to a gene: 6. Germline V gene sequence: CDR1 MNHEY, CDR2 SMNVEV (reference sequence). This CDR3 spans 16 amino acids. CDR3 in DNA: TGTGCCAGCAGTTCCAGGGGGAACCTAGCCAAAAACATTCAGTACTTC. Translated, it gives CASSSRGNLAKNIQYF.

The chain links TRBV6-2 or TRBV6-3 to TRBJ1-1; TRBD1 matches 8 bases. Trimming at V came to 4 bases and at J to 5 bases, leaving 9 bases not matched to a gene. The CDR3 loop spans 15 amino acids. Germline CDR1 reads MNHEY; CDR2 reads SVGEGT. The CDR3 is CASSLFGQGGTEAFF. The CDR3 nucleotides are TGTGCCAGCAGTTTATTTGGACAGGGAGGGACTGAAGCTTTCTTT.

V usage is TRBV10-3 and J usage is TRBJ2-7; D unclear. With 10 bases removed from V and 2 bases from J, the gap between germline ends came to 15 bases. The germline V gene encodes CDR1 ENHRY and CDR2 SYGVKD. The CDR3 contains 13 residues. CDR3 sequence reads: CATEKPETYEQYF. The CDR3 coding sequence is TGTGCCACGGAGAAACCCGAGACCTACGAGCAGTACTTC.

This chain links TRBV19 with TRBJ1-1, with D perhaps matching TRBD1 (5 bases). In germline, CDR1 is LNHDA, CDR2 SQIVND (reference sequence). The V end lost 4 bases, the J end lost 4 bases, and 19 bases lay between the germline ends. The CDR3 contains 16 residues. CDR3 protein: CASSTKNQGGPTEAFF. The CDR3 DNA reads TGTGCCAGTAGTACTAAGAATCAGGGAGGGCCCACTGAAGCTTTCTTT.

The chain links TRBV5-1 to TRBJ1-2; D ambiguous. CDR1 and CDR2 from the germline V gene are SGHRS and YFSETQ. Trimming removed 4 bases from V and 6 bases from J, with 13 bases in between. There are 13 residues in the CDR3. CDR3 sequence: CASSVGREDGYTF. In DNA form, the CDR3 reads TGCGCCAGCAGCGTGGGTCGGGAGGATGGCTACACCTTC.

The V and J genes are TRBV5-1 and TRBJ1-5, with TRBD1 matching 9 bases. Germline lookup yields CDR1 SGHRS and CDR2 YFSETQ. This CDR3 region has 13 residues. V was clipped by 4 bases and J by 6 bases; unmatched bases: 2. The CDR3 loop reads CASSRGQGQPQHF. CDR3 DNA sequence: TGCGCCAGCAGCAGGGGACAGGGTCAGCCCCAGCATTTT.

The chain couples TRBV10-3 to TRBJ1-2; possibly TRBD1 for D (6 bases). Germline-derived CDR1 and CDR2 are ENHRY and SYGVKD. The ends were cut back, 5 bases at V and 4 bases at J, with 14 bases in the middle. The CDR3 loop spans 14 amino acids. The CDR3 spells CAISWDTETYGYTF. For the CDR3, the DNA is TGTGCCATCAGTTGGGACACTGAAACCTATGGCTACACCTTC.

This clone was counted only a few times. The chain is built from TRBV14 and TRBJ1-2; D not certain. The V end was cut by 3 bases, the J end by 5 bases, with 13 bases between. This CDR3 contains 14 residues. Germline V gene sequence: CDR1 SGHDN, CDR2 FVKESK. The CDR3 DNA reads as TGTGCCAGCAGCCATAATCCAGGCACTTATGGCTACACCTTC. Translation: CASSHNPGTYGYTF.

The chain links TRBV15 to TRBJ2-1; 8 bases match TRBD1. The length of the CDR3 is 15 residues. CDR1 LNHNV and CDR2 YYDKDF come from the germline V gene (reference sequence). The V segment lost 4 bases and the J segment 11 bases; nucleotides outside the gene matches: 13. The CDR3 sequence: CATSKAPGQVVKQFF. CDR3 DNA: TGTGCCACCAGCAAGGCCCCGGGACAGGTCGTAAAGCAGTTCTTC.

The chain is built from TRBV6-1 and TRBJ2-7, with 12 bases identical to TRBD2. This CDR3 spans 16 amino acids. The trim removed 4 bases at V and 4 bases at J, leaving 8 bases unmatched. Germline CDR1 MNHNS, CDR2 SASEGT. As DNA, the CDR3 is TGTGCCAGCAGTGCTACGACTAGCGGGGGTTCTTACGAGCAGTACTTC. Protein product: CASSATTSGGSYEQYF.

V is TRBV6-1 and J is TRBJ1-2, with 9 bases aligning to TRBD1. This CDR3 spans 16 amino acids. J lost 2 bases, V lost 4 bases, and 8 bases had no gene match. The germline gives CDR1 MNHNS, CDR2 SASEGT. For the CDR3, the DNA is TGTGCCAGCAGTGGGGTACAGGGGGCGGGAAACTATGGCTACACCTTC. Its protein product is CASSGVQGAGNYGYTF.

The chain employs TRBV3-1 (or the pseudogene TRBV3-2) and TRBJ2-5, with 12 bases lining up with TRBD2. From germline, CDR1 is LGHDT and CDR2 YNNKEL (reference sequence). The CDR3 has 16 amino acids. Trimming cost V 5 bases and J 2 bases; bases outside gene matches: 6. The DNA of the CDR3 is TGTGCCAGCAGCGAAAGGCTAGCGGGGGGGCAAGAGACCCAGTACTTC. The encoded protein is CASSERLAGGQETQYF.

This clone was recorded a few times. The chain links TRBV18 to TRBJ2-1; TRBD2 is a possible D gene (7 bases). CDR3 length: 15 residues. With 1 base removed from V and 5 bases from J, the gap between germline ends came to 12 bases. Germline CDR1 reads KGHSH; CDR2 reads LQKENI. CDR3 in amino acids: CASSPLGGGDNEQFF. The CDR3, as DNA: TGTGCCAGCTCACCACTCGGAGGGGGGGACAATGAGCAGTTCTTC.

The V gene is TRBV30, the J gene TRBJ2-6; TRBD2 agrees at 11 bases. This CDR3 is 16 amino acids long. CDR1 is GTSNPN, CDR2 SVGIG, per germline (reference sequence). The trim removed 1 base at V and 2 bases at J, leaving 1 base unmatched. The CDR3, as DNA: TGTGCCTGGAGTGATAGCGGGAGGGCTGGGGCCAACGTCCTGACTTTC. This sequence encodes CAWSDSGRAGANVLTF.

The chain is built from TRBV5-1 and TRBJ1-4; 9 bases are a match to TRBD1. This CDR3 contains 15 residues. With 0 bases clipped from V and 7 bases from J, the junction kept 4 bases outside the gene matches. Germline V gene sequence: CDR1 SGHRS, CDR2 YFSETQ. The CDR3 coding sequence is TGCGCCAGCAGCTTGGCCGCGACAGGGGGTGAAAAACTGTTTTTT. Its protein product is CASSLAATGGEKLFF.

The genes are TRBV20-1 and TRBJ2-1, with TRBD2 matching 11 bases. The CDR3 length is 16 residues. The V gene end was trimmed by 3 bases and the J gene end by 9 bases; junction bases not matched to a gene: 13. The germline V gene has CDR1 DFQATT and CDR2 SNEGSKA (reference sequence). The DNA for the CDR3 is TGCAGTGCTAGTCTGTCGCTAGCGGGAGGCGATACTGAGCAGTTCTTC. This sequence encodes CSASLSLAGGDTEQFF.

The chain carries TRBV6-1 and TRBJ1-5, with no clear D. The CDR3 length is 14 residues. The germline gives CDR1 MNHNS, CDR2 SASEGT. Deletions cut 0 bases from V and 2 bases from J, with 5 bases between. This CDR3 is CASSEARGNQPQHF. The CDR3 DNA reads TGTGCCAGCAGTGAAGCGCGGGGCAATCAGCCCCAGCATTTT.

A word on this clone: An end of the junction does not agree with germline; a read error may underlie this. In DNA, the CDR3 is TGTGCCGCCAGCAGGCGGGGGGCAAGGAATTCACCCCTCCACTTT. Protein sequence: CAASRRGARNSPLHF. The V gene is TRBV15, the J gene TRBJ1-6; TRBD1 might be the D (6 bases). CDR1 and CDR2 from the germline V gene are LNHNV and YYDKDF (reference sequence). This CDR3 spans 15 amino acids.

CDR3 in DNA: TGTGCCCTCCCCACTGGACAGGGAAGAACGTACACCTTC. It is translated as CALPTGQGRTYTF. V gene TRBV30 combines with J gene TRBJ1-2; 8 bases match TRBD1. V lost 8 bases, J lost 11 bases, and 16 bases stayed unmatched. Germline V gives CDR1 GTSNPN, CDR2 SVGIG (reference sequence). This CDR3 comprises 13 residues.

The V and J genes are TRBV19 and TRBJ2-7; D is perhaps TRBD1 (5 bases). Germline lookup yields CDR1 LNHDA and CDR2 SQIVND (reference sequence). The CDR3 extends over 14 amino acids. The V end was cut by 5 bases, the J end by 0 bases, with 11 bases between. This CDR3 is CASSAQDLSYEQYF. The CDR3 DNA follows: TGTGCCAGTAGTGCACAGGATCTCTCCTACGAGCAGTACTTC. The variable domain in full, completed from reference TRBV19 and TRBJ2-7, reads DGGITQSPKYLFRKEGQNVTLSCEQNLNHDAMYWYRQDPGQGLRLIYYSQIVNDFQKGDIAEGYSVSREKKESFPLTVTSAQKNPTAFYLCASSAQDLSYEQYFGPGTRLTVT.